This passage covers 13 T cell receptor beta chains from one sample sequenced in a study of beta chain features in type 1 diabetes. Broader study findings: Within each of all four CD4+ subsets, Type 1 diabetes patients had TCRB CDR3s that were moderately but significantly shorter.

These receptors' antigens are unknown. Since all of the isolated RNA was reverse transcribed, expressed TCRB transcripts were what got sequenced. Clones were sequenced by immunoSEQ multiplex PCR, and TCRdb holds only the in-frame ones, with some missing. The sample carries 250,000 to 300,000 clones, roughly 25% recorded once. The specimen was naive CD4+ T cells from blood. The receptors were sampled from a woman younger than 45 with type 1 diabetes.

This chain's CDR3 is CASSPVPASGSNEQFF. The DNA for the CDR3 is TGTGCCAGCTCACCAGTGCCGGCTAGCGGGAGTAATGAGCAGTTCTTC. The chain couples TRBV18 to TRBJ2-1, with 10 bases fitting TRBD2. In germline, CDR1 is KGHSH, CDR2 LQKENI. The CDR3 runs to 16 residues. Germline trimming cut 2 bases from V and 7 bases from J; bases unmatched to any gene: 8.

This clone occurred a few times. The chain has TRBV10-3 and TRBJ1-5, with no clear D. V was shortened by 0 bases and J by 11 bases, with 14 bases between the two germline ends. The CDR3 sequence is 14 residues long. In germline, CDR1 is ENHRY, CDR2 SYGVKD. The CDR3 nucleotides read TGTGCCATCAGTGAGTCGGTCCAGCGATTGTCCCAGCATTTT. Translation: CAISESVQRLSQHF.

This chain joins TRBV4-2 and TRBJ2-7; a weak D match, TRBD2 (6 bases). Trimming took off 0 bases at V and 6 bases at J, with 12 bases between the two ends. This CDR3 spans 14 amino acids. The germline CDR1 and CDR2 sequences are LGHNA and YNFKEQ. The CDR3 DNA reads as TGTGCCAGCAGCCAAGATAAGGAGGGACGCGAGCAGTACTTC. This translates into CASSQDKEGREQYF.

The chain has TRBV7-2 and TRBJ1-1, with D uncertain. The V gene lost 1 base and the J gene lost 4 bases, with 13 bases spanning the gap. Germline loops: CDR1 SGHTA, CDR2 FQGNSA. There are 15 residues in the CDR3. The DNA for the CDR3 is TGTGCCAGCAGCTTAGAGGGATTCGGGGTCACTGAAGCTTTCTTT. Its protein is CASSLEGFGVTEAFF.

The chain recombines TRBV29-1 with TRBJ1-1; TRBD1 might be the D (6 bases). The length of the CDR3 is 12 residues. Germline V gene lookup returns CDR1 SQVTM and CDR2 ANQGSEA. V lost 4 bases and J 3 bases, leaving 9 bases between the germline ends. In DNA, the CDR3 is TGCAGCGTTGCAGGGGTTGACACTGAAGCTTTCTTT. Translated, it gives CSVAGVDTEAFF.

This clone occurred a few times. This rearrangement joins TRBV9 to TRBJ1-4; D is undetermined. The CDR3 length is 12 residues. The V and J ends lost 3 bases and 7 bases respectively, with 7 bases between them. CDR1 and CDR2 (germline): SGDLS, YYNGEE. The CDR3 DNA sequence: TGTGCCAGCAGCGGTGAGGTTGAAAAACTGTTTTTT. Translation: CASSGEVEKLFF.

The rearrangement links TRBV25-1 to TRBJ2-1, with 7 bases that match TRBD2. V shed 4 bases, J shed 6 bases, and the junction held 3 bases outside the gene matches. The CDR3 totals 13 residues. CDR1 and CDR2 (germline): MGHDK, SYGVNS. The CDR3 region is CASSGTRFNEQFF. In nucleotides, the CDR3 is TGTGCCAGCAGTGGGACTAGATTCAATGAGCAGTTCTTC.

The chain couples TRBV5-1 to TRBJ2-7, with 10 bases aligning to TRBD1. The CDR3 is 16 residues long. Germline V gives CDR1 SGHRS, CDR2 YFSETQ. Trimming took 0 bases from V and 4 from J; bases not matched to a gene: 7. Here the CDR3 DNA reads TGCGCCAGCAGCTTGGGGGACAGGGGACCGCATTACGAGCAGTACTTC. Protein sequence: CASSLGDRGPHYEQYF.

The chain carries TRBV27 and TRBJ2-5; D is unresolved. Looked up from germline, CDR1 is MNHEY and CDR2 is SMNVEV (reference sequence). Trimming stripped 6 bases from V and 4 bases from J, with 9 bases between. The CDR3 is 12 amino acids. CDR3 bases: TGTGCCAGCAGCCGCCCCGGAGAGACCCAGTACTTC. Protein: CASSRPGETQYF.

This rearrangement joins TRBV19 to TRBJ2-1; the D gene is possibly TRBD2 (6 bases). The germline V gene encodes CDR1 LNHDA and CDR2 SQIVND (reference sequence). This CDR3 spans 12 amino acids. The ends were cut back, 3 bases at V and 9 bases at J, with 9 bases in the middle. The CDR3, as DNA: TGTGCCAGTAGTATTATGCGGGGTGAGCAGTTCTTC. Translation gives CASSIMRGEQFF.

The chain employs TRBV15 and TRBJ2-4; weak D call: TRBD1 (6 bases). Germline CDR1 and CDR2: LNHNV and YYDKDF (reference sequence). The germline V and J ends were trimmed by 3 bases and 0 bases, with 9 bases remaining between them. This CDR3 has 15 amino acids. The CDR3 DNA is TGTGCCACCAGCAGGGCAGGGGTAGCCAAAAACATTCAGTACTTC. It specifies CATSRAGVAKNIQYF.

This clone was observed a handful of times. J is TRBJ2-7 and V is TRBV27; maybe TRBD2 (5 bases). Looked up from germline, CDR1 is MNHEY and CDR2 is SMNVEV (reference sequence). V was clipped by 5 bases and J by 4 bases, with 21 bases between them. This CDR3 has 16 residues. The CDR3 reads CASSNGRPGSFYEQYF. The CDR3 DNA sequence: TGTGCCAGCAGTAACGGACGTCCGGGATCATTTTACGAGCAGTACTTC.

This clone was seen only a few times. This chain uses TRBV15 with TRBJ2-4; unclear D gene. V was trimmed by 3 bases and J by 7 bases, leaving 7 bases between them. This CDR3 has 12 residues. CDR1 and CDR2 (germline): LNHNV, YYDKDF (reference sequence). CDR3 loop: CATSRRTNIQYF. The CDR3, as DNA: TGTGCCACCAGCAGGCGAACTAACATTCAGTACTTC.